One and the same sample provided the 27 T cell receptor beta chains below, sequenced in a study of regulatory T cells in long-lasting Graves disease. Researchers made TCR beta libraries by using iRepertoire HTBI primers and running Arm-PCR on CDR3 regions. TCRdb reprocessed the multiplex PCR reads via MiXCR and lists one record per CDR3 protein. This sample has about 220,000 distinct CDR3 sequences; approximately 18% occur once, and the top ten carry approximately 10%. The time point here: newly diagnosed GD, antithyroid drugs for less than 3 months. PBMC-extracted RNA yielded the TCR library. The sample also formed part of further work on T cells in Graves' hyperthyroidism and ophthalmopathy.

The sample in question was peripheral blood mononuclear cells (PBMCs), obtained at new diagnosis, from a patient treated with antithyroid drugs. These receptors all come from a woman under 40 with Graves disease.

Many counts were recorded for this clonotype. This sequence joins TRBV28 and TRBJ1-2; D is undetermined. The CDR3 sequence is 13 residues long. From germline, CDR1 is MDHEN and CDR2 SYDVKM. V was pared by 2 bases and J by 8 bases, with 12 bases between. This CDR3 is CASSLRLGKGYTF. The CDR3 coding sequence is TGTGCCAGCAGTTTAAGGCTGGGGAAAGGCTACACCTTC.

The chain uses TRBV12-3 or TRBV12-4 and TRBJ1-2, with 10 bases matching TRBD1. The CDR3 contains 15 residues. Trimming at V came to 4 bases and at J to 7 bases, leaving 9 bases not matched to a gene. The CDR3 loop reads CASSSPGQGYGGYTF. The CDR3 nucleotides are TGTGCCAGCAGTTCCCCGGGACAGGGGTATGGTGGCTACACCTTC.

The gene calls are TRBV6-1 and TRBJ1-2, with D possibly being TRBD1 (6 bases). V shed 8 bases and J shed 8 bases, with 18 bases lying between them. Germline CDR1 is MNHNS and CDR2 is SASEGT. The CDR3 is 13 amino acids. This chain's CDR3 is CASPEGPGEGYTF. CDR3 DNA sequence: TGTGCCAGCCCGGAGGGACCAGGGGAGGGCTACACCTTC.

This clonotype appeared many times. The rearrangement links TRBV3-1 to TRBJ1-1, with D maybe TRBD1 (6 bases). Per germline, CDR1 LGHDT and CDR2 YNNKEL (reference sequence). The CDR3 covers 14 residues. With 4 bases removed from V and 4 bases from J, the gap between germline ends came to 13 bases. CDR3 DNA sequence: TGTGCCAGCAGCCGACGTAGGGGGGGCACTGAAGCTTTCTTT. Translated, it gives CASSRRRGGTEAFF.

This clonotype was found many times. This chain links TRBV30 with TRBJ1-6; TRBD1 matches 7 bases. Germline V CDR1 and CDR2: GTSNPN, SVGIG (reference sequence). V lost 2 bases, J lost 10 bases, and 8 bases stayed unmatched. The CDR3 is made up of 14 amino acids. This chain's CDR3 is CAWSRQGDSSPLHF. The CDR3 DNA is TGTGCCTGGAGTAGACAGGGAGATAGCTCACCCCTCCACTTT. Filled out from reference TRBV30 and TRBJ1-6, the complete variable domain reads SQTIHQWPATLVQPVGSPLSLECTVEGTSNPNLYWYRQAAGRGLQLLFYSVGIGQISSEVPQNLSASRPQDRQFILSSKKLLLSDSGFYLCAWSRQGDSSPLHFGNGTRLTVT.

This clonotype appeared once. The rearrangement links TRBV12-3 or TRBV12-4 to TRBJ2-3; 9 nucleotides align to TRBD2. V shed 3 bases and J 4 bases; nucleotides not matched to a gene: 8. CDR3 length equals 16 residues. This chain's CDR3 is CASSFARAGGPDTQYF. CDR3 nucleotide sequence: TGTGCCAGCAGTTTCGCTCGGGCGGGGGGGCCAGATACGCAGTATTTT.

There are many counts of this clonotype. J is TRBJ2-3 and V is TRBV28; no clear D gene. V was shortened by 6 bases and J by 0 bases, with 16 bases between the two germline ends. This CDR3 is 16 amino acids long. Germline V gene sequence: CDR1 MDHEN, CDR2 SYDVKM. CDR3 sequence: CASSLRSGESTDTQYF. CDR3 sequence (DNA): TGTGCCAGCAGCCTAAGGTCCGGTGAAAGCACAGATACGCAGTATTTT. The whole variable domain, remainder taken from reference TRBV28 and TRBJ2-3, is DVKVTQSSRYLVKRTGEKVFLECVQDMDHENMFWYRQDPGLGLRLIYFSYDVKMKEKGDIPEGYSVSREKKERFSLILESASTNQTSMYLCASSLRSGESTDTQYFGPGTRLTVL.

This clonotype was counted at least ten times. V usage is TRBV5-1 and J usage is TRBJ2-2; D possibly corresponds to TRBD2 (5 bases). Trimming pared 5 bases from V and 5 bases from J, leaving 7 bases between. Per the germline V gene, CDR1 is SGHRS and CDR2 is YFSETQ. The CDR3 runs to 12 residues. The CDR3 DNA is TGCGCCAGCAGACGCGGGACCGGGGAGCTGTTTTTT. It yields the protein CASRRGTGELFF.

This clonotype was seen ten or more times. V and J are TRBV10-3 and TRBJ1-1, with 7 bases aligning to TRBD1. The ends lost 8 bases at V and 1 base at J; junction bases unmatched: 7. There are 14 residues in the CDR3. Looked up from germline, CDR1 is ENHRY and CDR2 is SYGVKD. The CDR3 bases are TGTGCCATCGGTCGGGGACAGCAGAACACTGAAGCTTTCTTT. This codes for CAIGRGQQNTEAFF.

This clonotype was found many times. V and J are TRBV28 and TRBJ2-6, with no clear D. The CDR3 loop spans 16 amino acids. CDR1 is MDHEN and CDR2 is SYDVKM in the germline V gene. V lost 1 base and J 3 bases, leaving 10 bases between the germline ends. The CDR3 nucleotides are TGTGCCAGCAGTTTATTGGAGTCAGGTGGGGCCAACGTCCTGACTTTC. This sequence encodes CASSLLESGGANVLTF.

In the case of this clonotype: This clone may be a read error of a much larger clone one base away. This sequence joins TRBV11-3 and TRBJ2-2; D is uncertain. Germline values: CDR1 SGHNT, CDR2 YENEEA. The CDR3 length is 14 residues. V was shortened by 5 bases and J by 6 bases, with 13 bases between the two germline ends. The CDR3 is CASSLKLDAGELFF. CDR3 in DNA: TGTGCCAGCAGCCTAAAATTGGACGCCGGGGAGCTGTTTTTT.

This clonotype has ten or more counts. The chain couples TRBV4-1 to TRBJ2-2; 7 positions agree with TRBD2. The CDR3 length is 16 residues. Per germline, CDR1 MGHRA and CDR2 YSYEKL. Trimming took 0 bases from V and 0 from J; bases not matched to a gene: 1. CDR3 sequence (DNA): TGCGCCAGCAGCCAAGATCGGGGGGCGAACACCGGGGAGCTGTTTTTT. It encodes CASSQDRGANTGELFF.

This clonotype was counted only a few times. A much larger clonotype is one base distant, so this may be a read error. The J gene is TRBJ1-1, the V gene TRBV6-5, with D perhaps matching TRBD1 (5 bases). The CDR3 consists of 14 residues. Germline-derived CDR1 and CDR2 are MNHEY and SVGAGI. The V gene lost 2 bases and the J gene lost 4 bases, with 11 bases spanning the gap. CDR3 amino acids: CASSYGGKGTEAFF. CDR3 nucleotide sequence: TGTGCCAGCAGTTACGGGGGGAAGGGCACTGAAGCTTTCTTT.

This clonotype was observed at least ten times. The chain couples TRBV4-1 to TRBJ2-1, with D perhaps matching TRBD1 or TRBD2 (5 bases each). The CDR3 runs 13 residues. Germline CDR1 reads MGHRA; CDR2 reads YSYEKL. V dropped 1 base and J dropped 9 bases, with 10 bases sitting between them. The CDR3 reads CASSQVPGAEQFF. As DNA, the CDR3 is TGCGCCAGCAGCCAAGTCCCCGGGGCTGAGCAGTTCTTC.

The chain links TRBV11-2 to TRBJ1-6, with D possibly TRBD1 on 5 matching bases. Trimming removed 1 base at V and 7 bases at J, with 8 bases between. This CDR3 comprises 14 residues. The V gene's germline CDR1 is SGHAT and CDR2 FQNNGV. This CDR3 is CASSLGTRNSPLHF. Written as DNA, the CDR3 is TGTGCCAGCAGCTTAGGGACAAGGAATTCACCCCTCCACTTT.

This clonotype was counted many times. The chain recombines TRBV20-1 with TRBJ2-5, with D possibly matching TRBD2 (5 bases). V was pared by 1 base and J by 5 bases, with 8 bases between. This CDR3 is built from 12 residues. Germline V gene lookup returns CDR1 DFQATT and CDR2 SNEGSKA (reference sequence). CDR3 DNA: TGCAGTGCTAGAGCCCGAGGGGAGACCCAGTACTTC. It translates to CSARARGETQYF.

This clonotype showed up just a few times. This chain joins TRBV28 and TRBJ1-6, with TRBD1 identical over 11 bases. CDR1 MDHEN and CDR2 SYDVKM come from the germline V gene. V was clipped by 0 bases and J by 7 bases; unmatched bases: 5. There are 17 residues in the CDR3. The CDR3 sequence: CASSLWGQGGTNSPLHF. In nucleotides, the CDR3 is TGTGCCAGCAGTTTATGGGGACAGGGGGGAACAAATTCACCCCTCCACTTT.

This rearrangement joins TRBV18 to TRBJ1-5; D may be TRBD1 (6 bases). The CDR3 covers 17 residues. Per germline, CDR1 KGHSH and CDR2 LQKENI. Trimming removed 3 bases from V and 0 bases from J, with 15 bases in between. Here the CDR3 DNA reads TGTGCCAGCTCACCTCAGCCGGGACATCATAGCAATCAGCCCCAGCATTTT. The encoded protein is CASSPQPGHHSNQPQHF.

This clonotype appeared once. With a much larger clone just one base away, this may be a read error. J is TRBJ1-2 and V is TRBV12-3 or TRBV12-4; TRBD1 matches at 10 bases. CDR3 length: 15 residues. V shed 3 bases, J shed 7 bases, and the junction held 8 bases outside the gene matches. The CDR3 region is CASSFSGQGYGGYTF. DNA of the CDR3: TGTGCCAGCAGTTTCTCGGGACAGGGGTATGGTGGCTACACCTTC.

This clonotype has a count of ten or more. The rearrangement uses TRBV7-9 and TRBJ2-5; 8 bases match TRBD1. Germline trimming cut 6 bases from V and 5 bases from J; bases unmatched to any gene: 11. Germline CDR1 reads SEHNR; CDR2 reads FQNEAQ (reference sequence). The CDR3 contains 15 residues. The CDR3 sequence is CASRGTGGSRETQYF. Written as DNA, the CDR3 is TGTGCCAGCAGGGGGACAGGAGGCTCTCGGGAGACCCAGTACTTC.

This clonotype was seen more than once but under ten times. This chain connects TRBV5-8 to TRBJ1-5; D not certain. This CDR3 is 15 amino acids long. Trimming pared 2 bases from V and 3 bases from J, leaving 12 bases between. The germline V gene has CDR1 SGHTS and CDR2 YDEGEE. The CDR3 DNA is TGTGCCAGCAGCTTAATGGGTTCGATCAATCAGCCCCAGCATTTT. Encoded protein: CASSLMGSINQPQHF.

This clonotype showed up many times. One junction end disagrees with the germline gene, perhaps due to a read error. The chain uses TRBV12-5 and TRBJ2-3, with TRBD2 matching over 12 bases. The length of the CDR3 is 14 residues. Germline-derived CDR1 and CDR2 are LGHNT and FRNRAP. CDR3 amino acids: CASAYLWASGGADF. The DNA for the CDR3 is TGTGCTAGTGCCTACCTTTGGGCTAGCGGGGGGGCAGATTTT.

This clonotype was counted ten times or more. This chain joins TRBV9 and TRBJ2-2; the match to TRBD2 covers 7 bases. The germline V gene encodes CDR1 SGDLS and CDR2 YYNGEE. The J segment lost 4 bases and the V segment lost 6 bases, leaving 9 bases of the junction unmatched. The CDR3 sequence is 15 residues long. The CDR3 sequence is CASTRLAGFTGELFF. The CDR3 DNA sequence: TGTGCCAGCACGCGACTAGCAGGGTTCACCGGGGAGCTGTTTTTT.

Notes on this clonotype: A far larger clone is one nucleotide away, so this likely arose from a read error. The chain joins TRBV11-2 to TRBJ2-7, with a possible D match to TRBD2 (5 bases). Germline V gives CDR1 SGHAT, CDR2 FQNNGV. Between the trimmed V and J ends, which lost 2 bases and 7 bases, there was a span of 21 bases. CDR3 length equals 16 residues. CDR3 sequence reads: CASSLYVGEFDNEQYF. The CDR3 DNA reads TGTGCCAGCAGCTTATATGTCGGGGAATTCGACAATGAGCAGTACTTC.

In the case of this clonotype: A far larger clone is off by one base, so a read error is likely. This chain links TRBV7-3 with TRBJ2-1, with 8 bases fitting TRBD2. The J call may be faulty, since TRBJ2-5 better matches the DNA end. The CDR3 is 14 amino acids. The germline V gene has CDR1 SGHTA and CDR2 FQGTGA. For the CDR3, the DNA is TGTGCCAACAGCCAGGCGGGGGGCCAAGAGACCCAGTACTTC. Translation gives CANSQAGGQETQYF.

This chain links TRBV27 with TRBJ2-3; 10 nucleotides match TRBD1. V trimming: 3 bases; J trimming: 9 bases; junction bases outside the gene matches: 0. The CDR3 spans 12 residues. The germline V gene has CDR1 MNHEY and CDR2 SMNVEV (reference sequence). The CDR3 nucleotides read TGTGCCAGCAGTTTGGGACAGGGGACGCAGTATTTT. Its protein product is CASSLGQGTQYF.

This clonotype was seen repeatedly, ten times or more. V usage is TRBV27 and J usage is TRBJ2-3; tentatively, D is TRBD2 (6 bases). This CDR3 comprises 16 residues. Germline CDR1 MNHEY, CDR2 SMNVEV (reference sequence). Trimming took off 3 bases at V and 0 bases at J, with 13 bases between the two ends. The DNA for the CDR3 is TGTGCCAGCAGTTTCGGATGGCGGGGTAGCACAGATACGCAGTATTTT. This sequence encodes CASSFGWRGSTDTQYF.